This TCR beta chain comes out of a study of control samples from healthy donors and cancer patients. Assay used: immunoSEQ multiplex PCR; TCRdb lists only in-frame clones, some missing. The sample carries 180,000 or so clones, roughly 93% recorded once. Germline loops: CDR1 LGHDT, CDR2 YNNKEL (reference sequence). Trimming removed 1 base from V and 6 bases from J; junction bases left unmatched: 1. CDR3 size: 13 residues. The source material was blood. This sequence joins TRBV3-1 (or the pseudogene TRBV3-2) and TRBJ2-3, with 7 bases aligning to TRBD2. The clonotype was recovered from a woman aged 55 to 70 in good health. In nucleotides, the CDR3 is TGTGCCAGCAGCCAAGGGGGAGGGGATACGCAGTATTTT. Translation gives CASSQGGGDTQYF.